This T cell receptor beta chain was sequenced for a study of CD8+CD57+ T cells in acquired aplastic anemia. In patients chosen for sequencing, flow cytometry had shown CD8+CD57+ cell expansion. This clonotype came up a few times. The antigen is undetermined. Study-level points and caveats: In the patients, CD8+CD57+ cells came out less diverse than the total CD4+ and CD8+ pools.

Genomic DNA acted as the template from which TCR beta VDJ combination and CDR3 sequence profiling were carried out. From the reads, TCRdb called clonotypes with MiXCR, one entry per CDR3 protein. The repertoire holds about 21,000 distinct CDR3 sequences, with 40% as singletons. This receptor was taken from a human donor with aplastic anemia. Sequenced sample: CD8+CD57+ T cells sorted from PBMCs. Subset indicated: bead-enriched CD8+CD57+ effector memory T cells from SAA patients.

DNA for the CDR3: TGTGCCAGCGGGGATCTGAGGGGCGAGCAGTACTTC. Translated, it gives CASGDLRGEQYF. The chain employs TRBV7-2 and TRBJ2-7; D might be TRBD1 or TRBD2, each matching 5 bases. Looked up from germline, CDR1 is SGHTA and CDR2 is FQGNSA. The CDR3 length is 12 residues. Trimming cost V 8 bases and J 6 bases, with 14 bases left between them. Together with reference TRBV7-2 and TRBJ2-7, the CDR3 gives the full variable domain: GAGVSQSPSNKVTEKGKDVELRCDPISGHTALYWYRQSLGQGLEFLIYFQGNSAPDKSGLPSDRFSAERTGGSVSTLTIQRTQQEDSAVYLCASGDLRGEQYFGPGTRLTVT.